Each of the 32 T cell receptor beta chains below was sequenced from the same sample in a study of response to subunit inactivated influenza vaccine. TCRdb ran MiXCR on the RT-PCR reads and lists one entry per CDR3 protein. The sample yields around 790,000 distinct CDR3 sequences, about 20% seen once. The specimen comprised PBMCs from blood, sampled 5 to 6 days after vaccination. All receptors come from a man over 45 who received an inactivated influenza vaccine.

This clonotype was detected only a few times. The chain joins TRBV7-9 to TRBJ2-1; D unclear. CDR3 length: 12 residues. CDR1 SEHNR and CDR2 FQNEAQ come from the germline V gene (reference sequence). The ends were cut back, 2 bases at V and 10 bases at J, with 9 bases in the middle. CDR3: CASSLSNREQFF. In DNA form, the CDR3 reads TGTGCCAGCAGCTTATCGAACCGGGAGCAGTTCTTC.

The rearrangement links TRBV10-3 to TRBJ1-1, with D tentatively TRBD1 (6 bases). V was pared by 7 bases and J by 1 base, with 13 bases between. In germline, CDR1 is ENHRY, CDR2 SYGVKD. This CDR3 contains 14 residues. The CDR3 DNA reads TGTGCCATCACCCAGGGGCCGGGGAACACTGAAGCTTTCTTT. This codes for CAITQGPGNTEAFF.

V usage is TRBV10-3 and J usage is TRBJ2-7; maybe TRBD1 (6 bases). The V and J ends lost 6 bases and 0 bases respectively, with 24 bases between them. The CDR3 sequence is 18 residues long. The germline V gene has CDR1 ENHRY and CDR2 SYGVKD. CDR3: CAISRGVEVIRSSYEQYF. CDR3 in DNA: TGTGCCATCAGCAGGGGAGTAGAAGTAATTAGGAGCTCCTACGAGCAGTACTTC.

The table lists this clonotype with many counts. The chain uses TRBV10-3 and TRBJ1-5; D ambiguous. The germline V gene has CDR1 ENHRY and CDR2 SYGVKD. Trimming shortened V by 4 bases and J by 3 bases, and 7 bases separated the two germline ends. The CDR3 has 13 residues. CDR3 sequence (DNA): TGTGCCATCAGTGGGGGAAACAATCAGCCCCAGCATTTT. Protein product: CAISGGNNQPQHF.

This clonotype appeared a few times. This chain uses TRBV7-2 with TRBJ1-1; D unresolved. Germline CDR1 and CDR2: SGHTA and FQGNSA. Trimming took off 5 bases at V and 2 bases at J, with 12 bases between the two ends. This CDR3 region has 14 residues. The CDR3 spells CASSRPGQNTEAFF. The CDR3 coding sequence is TGTGCCAGCAGCCGCCCGGGCCAAAACACTGAAGCTTTCTTT.

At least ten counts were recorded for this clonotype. CDR3 nucleotide sequence: TGTGCCAGCAGTCCCCCGGCCTACAATGAGCAGTTCTTC. The encoded protein is CASSPPAYNEQFF. This chain joins TRBV12-3 or TRBV12-4 and TRBJ2-1; no firm D call. V dropped 5 bases and J dropped 2 bases, with 7 bases sitting between them. The CDR3 loop spans 13 amino acids.

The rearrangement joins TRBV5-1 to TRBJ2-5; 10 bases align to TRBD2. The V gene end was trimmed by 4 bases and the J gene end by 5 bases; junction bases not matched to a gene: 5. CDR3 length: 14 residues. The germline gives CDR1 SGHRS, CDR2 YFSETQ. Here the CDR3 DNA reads TGCGCCAGCAGCGGCGGGACTAGCGCGGAGACCCAGTACTTC. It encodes CASSGGTSAETQYF.

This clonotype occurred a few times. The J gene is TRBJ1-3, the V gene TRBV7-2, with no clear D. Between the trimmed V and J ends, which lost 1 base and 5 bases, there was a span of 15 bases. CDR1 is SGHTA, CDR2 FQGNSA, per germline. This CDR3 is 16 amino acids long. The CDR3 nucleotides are TGTGCCAGCAGCTTAGTCGGCTGGCAGGAAAGAAACACCATATATTTT. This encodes CASSLVGWQERNTIYF. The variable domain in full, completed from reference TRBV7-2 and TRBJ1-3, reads GAGVSQSPSNKVTEKGKDVELRCDPISGHTALYWYRQSLGQGLEFLIYFQGNSAPDKSGLPSDRFSAERTGGSVSTLTIQRTQQEDSAVYLCASSLVGWQERNTIYFGEGSWLTVV.

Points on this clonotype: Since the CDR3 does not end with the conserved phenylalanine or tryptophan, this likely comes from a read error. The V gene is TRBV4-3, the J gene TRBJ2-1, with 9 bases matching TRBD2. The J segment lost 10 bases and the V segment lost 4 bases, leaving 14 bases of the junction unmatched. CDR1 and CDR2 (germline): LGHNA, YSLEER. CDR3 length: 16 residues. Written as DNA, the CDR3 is TGCGCCAGCAGCCCCTCAATACTCCTAGCGGGAAACGAGCAGTTCGTC. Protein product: CASSPSILLAGNEQFV.

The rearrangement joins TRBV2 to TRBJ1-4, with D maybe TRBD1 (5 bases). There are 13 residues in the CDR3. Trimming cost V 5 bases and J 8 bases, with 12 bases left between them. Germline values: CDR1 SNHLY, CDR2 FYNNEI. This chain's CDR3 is CASSRGIEEKLFF. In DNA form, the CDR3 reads TGTGCCAGCAGTCGGGGGATTGAAGAAAAACTGTTTTTT.

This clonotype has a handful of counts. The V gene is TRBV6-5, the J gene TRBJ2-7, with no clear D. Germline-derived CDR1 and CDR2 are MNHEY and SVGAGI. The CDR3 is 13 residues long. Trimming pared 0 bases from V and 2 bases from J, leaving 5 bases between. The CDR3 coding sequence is TGTGCCAGCAGTTACTCGCTAACCTACGAGCAGTACTTC. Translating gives CASSYSLTYEQYF.

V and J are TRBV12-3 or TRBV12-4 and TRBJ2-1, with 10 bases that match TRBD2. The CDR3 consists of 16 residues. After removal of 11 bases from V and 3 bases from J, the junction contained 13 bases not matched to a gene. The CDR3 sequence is CASKSGGEESYNEQFF. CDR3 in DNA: TGTGCCTCCAAAAGCGGGGGGGAGGAGAGCTACAATGAGCAGTTCTTC.

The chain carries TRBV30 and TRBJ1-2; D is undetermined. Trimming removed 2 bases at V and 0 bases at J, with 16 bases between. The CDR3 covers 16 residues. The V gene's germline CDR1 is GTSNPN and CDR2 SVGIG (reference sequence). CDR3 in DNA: TGTGCCTGGAGTTCAACAGCGTTACCCTCTAACTATGGCTACACCTTC. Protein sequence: CAWSSTALPSNYGYTF.

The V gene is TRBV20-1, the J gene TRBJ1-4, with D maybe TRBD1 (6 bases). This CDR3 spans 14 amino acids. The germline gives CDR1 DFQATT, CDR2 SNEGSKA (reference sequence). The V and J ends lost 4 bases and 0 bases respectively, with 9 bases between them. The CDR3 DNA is TGCAGTGCTATGGACAGATCAACTAATGAAAAACTGTTTTTT. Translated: CSAMDRSTNEKLFF.

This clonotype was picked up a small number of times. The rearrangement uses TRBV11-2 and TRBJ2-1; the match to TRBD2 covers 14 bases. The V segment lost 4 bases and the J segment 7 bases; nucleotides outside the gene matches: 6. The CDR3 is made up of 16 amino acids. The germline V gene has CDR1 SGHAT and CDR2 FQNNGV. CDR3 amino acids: CASSSRTSGGPNEQFF. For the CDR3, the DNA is TGTGCCAGCAGCTCTCGGACTAGCGGGGGGCCTAATGAGCAGTTCTTC.

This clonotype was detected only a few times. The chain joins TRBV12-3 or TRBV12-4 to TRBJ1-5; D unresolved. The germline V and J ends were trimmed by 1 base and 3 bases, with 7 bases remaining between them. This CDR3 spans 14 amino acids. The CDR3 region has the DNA TGTGCCAGCAGTTTAGGGCAGAACAATCAGCCCCAGCATTTT. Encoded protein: CASSLGQNNQPQHF.

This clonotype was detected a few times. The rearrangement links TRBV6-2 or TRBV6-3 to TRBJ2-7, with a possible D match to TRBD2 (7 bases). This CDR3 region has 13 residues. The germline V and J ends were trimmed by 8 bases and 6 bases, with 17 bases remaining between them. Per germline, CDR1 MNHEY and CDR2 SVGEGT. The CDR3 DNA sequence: TGTGCCAGCCGGAGACGGGGAGGGGGCGAGCAGTACTTC. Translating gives CASRRRGGGEQYF.

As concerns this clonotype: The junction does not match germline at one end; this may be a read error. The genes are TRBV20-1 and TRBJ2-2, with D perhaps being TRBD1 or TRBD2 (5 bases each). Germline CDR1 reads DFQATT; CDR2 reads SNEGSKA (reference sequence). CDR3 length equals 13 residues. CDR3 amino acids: CSARELDTGELIF. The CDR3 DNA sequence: TGCAGTGCTAGAGAATTGGACACCGGGGAGCTGATTTTT.

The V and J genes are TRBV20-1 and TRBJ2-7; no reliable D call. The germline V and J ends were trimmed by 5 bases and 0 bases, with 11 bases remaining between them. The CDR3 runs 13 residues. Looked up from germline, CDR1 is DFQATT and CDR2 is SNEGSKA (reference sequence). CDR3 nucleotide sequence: TGCAGTGCTTCCCTGGGGAACTCCTACGAGCAGTACTTC. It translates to CSASLGNSYEQYF.

The CDR3 loop is CASSLMAGANYGYTF. The CDR3 nucleotides read TGTGCCAGCAGTTTAATGGCAGGGGCAAACTATGGCTACACCTTC. V usage is TRBV28 and J usage is TRBJ1-2, with TRBD1 as a possible D gene (6 bases). The CDR3 has 15 amino acids. Germline lookup yields CDR1 MDHEN and CDR2 SYDVKM. V was cut by 2 bases and J by 2 bases, with 12 bases left in between.

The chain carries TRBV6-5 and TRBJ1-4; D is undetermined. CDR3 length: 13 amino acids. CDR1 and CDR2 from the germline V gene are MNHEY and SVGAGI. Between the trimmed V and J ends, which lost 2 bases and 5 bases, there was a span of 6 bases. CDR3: CASSYQKNEKLFF. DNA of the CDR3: TGTGCCAGCAGTTACCAGAAGAATGAAAAACTGTTTTTT.

The CDR3 sequence is CASSQETTNNYGYTF. DNA of the CDR3: TGCGCCAGCAGCCAAGAGACCACAAATAACTATGGCTACACCTTC. The V call is TRBV4-1, the J call TRBJ1-2; no definite D call. The CDR3 contains 15 residues. V was cut by 0 bases and J by 1 base, with 9 bases left in between. From germline, CDR1 is MGHRA and CDR2 YSYEKL.

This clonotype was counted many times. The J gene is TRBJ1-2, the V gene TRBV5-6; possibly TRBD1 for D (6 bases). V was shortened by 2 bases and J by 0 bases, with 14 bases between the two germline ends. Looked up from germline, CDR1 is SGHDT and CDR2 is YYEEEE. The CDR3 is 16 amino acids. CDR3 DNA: TGTGCCAGCAGCTTAGTCCGGGGGGACACTAACTATGGCTACACCTTC. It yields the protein CASSLVRGDTNYGYTF. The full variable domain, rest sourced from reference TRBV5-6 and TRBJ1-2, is DAGVTQSPTHLIKTRGQQVTLRCSPKSGHDTVSWYQQALGQGPQFIFQYYEEEERQRGNFPDRFSGHQFPNYSSELNVNALLLGDSALYLCASSLVRGDTNYGYTFGSGTRLTVV.

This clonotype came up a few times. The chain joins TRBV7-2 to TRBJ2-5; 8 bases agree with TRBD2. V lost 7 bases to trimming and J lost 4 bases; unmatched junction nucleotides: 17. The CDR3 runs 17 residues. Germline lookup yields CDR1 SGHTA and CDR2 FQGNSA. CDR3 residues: CASTLIWSGRWGETQYF. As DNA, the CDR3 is TGTGCCAGCACTCTCATATGGAGCGGGAGATGGGGAGAGACCCAGTACTTC.

The DNA for the CDR3 is TGCAGCGTTGTAATTGGACTAGCGGGTTACGAGCAGTACTTC. Its translation is CSVVIGLAGYEQYF. The chain employs TRBV29-1 and TRBJ2-7; TRBD2 aligns across 11 bases. Trimming removed 4 bases from V and 4 bases from J; junction bases left unmatched: 6. The CDR3 totals 14 residues. Germline CDR1 reads SQVTM; CDR2 reads ANQGSEA.

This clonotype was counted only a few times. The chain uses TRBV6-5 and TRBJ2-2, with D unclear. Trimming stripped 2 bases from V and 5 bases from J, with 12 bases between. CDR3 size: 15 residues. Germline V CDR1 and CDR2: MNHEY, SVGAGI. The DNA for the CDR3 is TGTGCCAGCAGTTACGGAAGCCTTGGGACCGGGGAGCTGTTTTTT. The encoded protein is CASSYGSLGTGELFF.

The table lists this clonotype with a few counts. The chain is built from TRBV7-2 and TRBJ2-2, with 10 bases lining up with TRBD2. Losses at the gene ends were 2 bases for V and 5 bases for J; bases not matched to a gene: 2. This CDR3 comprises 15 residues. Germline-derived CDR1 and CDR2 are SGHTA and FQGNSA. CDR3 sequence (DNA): TGTGCCAGCAGCTTAACTAGCGGGATGACCGGGGAGCTGTTTTTT. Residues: CASSLTSGMTGELFF.

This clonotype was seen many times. The CDR3 protein is CAGQVGEQFF. The CDR3 DNA sequence: TGTGCCGGACAGGTGGGTGAGCAGTTCTTC. The rearrangement uses TRBV12-3 or TRBV12-4 and TRBJ2-1, with 7 bases aligning to TRBD1. This CDR3 comprises 10 residues. Trimming removed 11 bases from V and 9 bases from J; junction bases left unmatched: 4.

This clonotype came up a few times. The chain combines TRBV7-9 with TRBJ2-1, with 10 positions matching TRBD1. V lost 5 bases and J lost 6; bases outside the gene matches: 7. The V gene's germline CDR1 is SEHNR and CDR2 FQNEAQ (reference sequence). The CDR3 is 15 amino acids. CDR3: CASSPPDRGGNEQFF. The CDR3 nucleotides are TGTGCCAGCAGCCCGCCGGACAGGGGGGGCAATGAGCAGTTCTTC.

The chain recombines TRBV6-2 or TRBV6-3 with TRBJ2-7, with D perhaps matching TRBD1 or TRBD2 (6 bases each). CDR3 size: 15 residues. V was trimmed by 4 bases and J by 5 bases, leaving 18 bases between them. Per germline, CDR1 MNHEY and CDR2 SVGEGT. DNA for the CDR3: TGTGCCAGCAGTTCCCTCGGTGGGGGGCGCCACGAGCAGTACTTC. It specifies CASSSLGGGRHEQYF.

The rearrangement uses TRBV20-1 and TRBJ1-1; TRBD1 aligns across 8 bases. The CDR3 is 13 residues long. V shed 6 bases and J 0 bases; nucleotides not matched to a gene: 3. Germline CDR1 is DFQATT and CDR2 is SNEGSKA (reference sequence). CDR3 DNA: TGCAGTGCCCTGACAGGGGTGAACACTGAAGCTTTCTTT. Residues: CSALTGVNTEAFF.

DNA for the CDR3: TGCGCCAGCAGCTTGGACGGGGCGATCACTGAAGCTTTCTTT. Encoded protein: CASSLDGAITEAFF. This chain connects TRBV5-1 to TRBJ1-1, with D possibly TRBD1 on 5 matching bases. V lost 0 bases to trimming and J lost 4 bases, with 10 bases between them. Germline CDR1 and CDR2: SGHRS and YFSETQ. The CDR3 spans 14 residues.